The 30 T cell receptor beta chains presented below share a single source sample, sequenced in a study of shared clonotypes between healthy human individuals. The method was immunoSEQ multiplex PCR; TCRdb's version includes in-frame clones alone and lacks a portion of them. The sample records roughly 86,000 clones, about 70% being singletons. Sequenced input: memory CD8+ T cells sorted from blood. Stated subset: CD45RO+ cells pooled with CCR7-negative TemRA cells. These receptors were collected from a man aged 25 to 40 in good health.

This chain joins TRBV7-3 and TRBJ2-7; weak D call: TRBD1 (6 bases). This CDR3 has 15 amino acids. From germline, CDR1 is SGHTA and CDR2 FQGTGA. V dropped 2 bases and J dropped 1 base, with 12 bases sitting between them. In nucleotides, the CDR3 is TGTGCCAGCAGCTTAGGCCCAGGGGAGTCCTACGAGCAGTACTTC. Its translation is CASSLGPGESYEQYF.

The chain joins TRBV7-3 to TRBJ2-6, with D unresolved. The germline V gene has CDR1 SGHTA and CDR2 FQGTGA. This CDR3 region has 17 residues. Trimming removed 1 base from V and 2 bases from J, with 12 bases in between. CDR3 DNA: TGTGCCAGCAGCTTAAGCAGGTCCGCGACTGGGGCCAACGTCCTGACTTTC. Translated: CASSLSRSATGANVLTF.

The chain has TRBV25-1 and TRBJ2-7; the D is unclear. The CDR3 covers 11 residues. V was shortened by 2 bases and J by 6 bases, with 5 bases between the two germline ends. Germline assignment: CDR1 MGHDK and CDR2 SYGVNS. CDR3 bases: TGTGCCAGCAGTGAACACACCGAGCAGTACTTC. Translating gives CASSEHTEQYF.

The chain combines TRBV6-1 with TRBJ1-1; 10 nucleotides align to TRBD1. Germline V gene data show CDR1 as MNHNS and CDR2 as SASEGT. The CDR3 covers 18 residues. With 4 bases clipped from V and 0 bases from J, the junction kept 11 bases outside the gene matches. The CDR3 DNA reads as TGTGCCAGCAGTGCATCCCGGGACAGGGGCTATATGAACACTGAAGCTTTCTTT. Amino acid sequence: CASSASRDRGYMNTEAFF.

This CDR3 is CASSSAGAYEQYF. The CDR3 bases are TGTGCCAGCAGTTCAGCGGGAGCTTACGAGCAGTACTTC. This chain joins TRBV27 and TRBJ2-7, with 8 bases lining up with TRBD2. CDR3 size: 13 residues. From germline, CDR1 is MNHEY and CDR2 SMNVEV (reference sequence). V lost 4 bases to trimming and J lost 4 bases; unmatched junction nucleotides: 3.

The genes are TRBV7-3 and TRBJ2-5; 10 bases map to TRBD2. The CDR3 length is 18 residues. The V gene end was trimmed by 2 bases and the J gene end by 5 bases; junction bases not matched to a gene: 14. CDR1 and CDR2 (germline): SGHTA, FQGTGA. The CDR3 spells CASSLFPPSSGSAETQYF. The CDR3 region has the DNA TGTGCCAGCAGCTTATTTCCCCCATCTAGCGGGAGCGCTGAGACCCAGTACTTC.

V usage is TRBV6-6 and J usage is TRBJ1-2; unclear D gene. The length of the CDR3 is 12 residues. The V end lost 6 bases, the J end lost 3 bases, and 8 bases lay between the germline ends. CDR1 and CDR2 from the germline V gene are MNHNY and SVGAGI (reference sequence). The DNA for the CDR3 is TGTGCCAGCAGCCGCGGGGACTATGGCTACACCTTC. Translation gives CASSRGDYGYTF.

The rearrangement uses TRBV29-1 and TRBJ2-7, with a tentative D call TRBD2 (6 bases). The germline CDR1 and CDR2 sequences are SQVTM and ANQGSEA. The CDR3 has 13 residues. V was shortened by 0 bases and J by 3 bases, with 9 bases between the two germline ends. The CDR3 nucleotides are TGCAGCGTTGAAGATTTGGGGGGCTACGAGCAGTACTTC. Its protein is CSVEDLGGYEQYF.

This clone has more than one count but fewer than ten. The genes are TRBV4-2 and TRBJ1-2, with a tentative D call TRBD1 (5 bases). The CDR3 extends over 16 amino acids. Germline CDR1 is LGHNA and CDR2 is YNFKEQ. Trimming shortened V by 0 bases and J by 3 bases, and 14 bases separated the two germline ends. CDR3: CASSQEVAGTDYGYTF. The CDR3 region has the DNA TGTGCCAGCAGCCAAGAAGTGGCCGGGACGGACTATGGCTACACCTTC.

This chain links TRBV4-2 with TRBJ2-2, with a tentative D call TRBD2 (6 bases). Looked up from germline, CDR1 is LGHNA and CDR2 is YNFKEQ. Trimming pared 4 bases from V and 6 bases from J, leaving 15 bases between. There are 15 residues in the CDR3. CDR3 sequence reads: CASSRGELSAGELFF. DNA of the CDR3: TGTGCCAGCAGCCGCGGGGAGTTATCGGCCGGGGAGCTGTTTTTT.

The rearrangement links TRBV20-1 to TRBJ2-1; no definite D call. The CDR3 totals 11 residues. V was clipped by 3 bases and J by 6 bases, with 6 bases between them. Germline CDR1 and CDR2: DFQATT and SNEGSKA (reference sequence). CDR3 residues: CSASELNEQFF. In nucleotides, the CDR3 is TGCAGTGCTAGTGAGCTCAATGAGCAGTTCTTC.

This clone was recorded once. CDR3 coding DNA: TGTGCCAGCAGCTTGGAAGGGACTAGCGGCTACGAGCAGTACTTC. Amino acid sequence: CASSLEGTSGYEQYF. The J gene is TRBJ2-7, the V gene TRBV5-5, with 11 bases aligning to TRBD2. The CDR3 runs to 15 residues. V was pared by 0 bases and J by 3 bases, with 2 bases of the junction left unmatched. Looked up from germline, CDR1 is SGHKS and CDR2 is YYEKEE (reference sequence).

The gene calls are TRBV6-6 and TRBJ1-3; tentatively, D is TRBD1 (6 bases). V gave up 5 bases and J gave up 3 bases, with 14 bases separating them. CDR1 is MNHNY and CDR2 is SVGAGI in the germline V gene (reference sequence). The length of the CDR3 is 15 residues. CDR3 in amino acids: CASSPDRFGGNTIYF. The CDR3 nucleotides read TGTGCCAGCAGTCCCGACAGGTTCGGTGGAAACACCATATATTTT.

This rearrangement joins TRBV7-8 to TRBJ1-5; D gene unclear. This CDR3 has 15 residues. Trimming shortened V by 1 base and J by 0 bases, and 7 bases separated the two germline ends. Germline lookup yields CDR1 SGHVS and CDR2 FQNEAQ. The CDR3 loop reads CASSLEHYSNQPQHF. DNA for the CDR3: TGTGCCAGCAGCTTAGAACATTATAGCAATCAGCCCCAGCATTTT.

The V call is TRBV5-8, the J call TRBJ1-5, with a weak D call TRBD1 (5 bases). The CDR3 is 14 amino acids. CDR1 SGHTS and CDR2 YDEGEE come from the germline V gene. V gave up 5 bases and J gave up 4 bases, with 13 bases separating them. CDR3 amino acids: CASRLDQGNQPQHF. In DNA form, the CDR3 reads TGTGCCAGCAGACTGGACCAGGGTAATCAGCCCCAGCATTTT.

The genes are TRBV19 and TRBJ1-1; D remains unclear. The CDR3 is 13 amino acids. V lost 1 base and J lost 1, with 4 bases in between. Germline lookup yields CDR1 LNHDA and CDR2 SQIVND (reference sequence). The CDR3 loop reads CASSIVANTEAFF. The CDR3 nucleotides are TGTGCCAGTAGTATAGTAGCGAACACTGAAGCTTTCTTT.

The chain couples TRBV29-1 to TRBJ2-3; D perhaps matches TRBD2 (6 bases). The V and J ends lost 7 bases and 2 bases respectively, with 16 bases between them. In germline, CDR1 is SQVTM, CDR2 ANQGSEA. This CDR3 is built from 14 residues. CDR3 bases: TGCAGCGCCGCCGGGACTGCAGCCACAGATACGCAGTATTTT. The encoded protein is CSAAGTAATDTQYF.

This clone was detected many times. The chain carries TRBV4-1 and TRBJ2-7; 11 nucleotides align to TRBD2. The length of the CDR3 is 16 residues. Germline V gives CDR1 MGHRA, CDR2 YSYEKL. V shed 0 bases and J 2 bases; nucleotides not matched to a gene: 3. The CDR3 DNA reads TGCGCCAGCAGCCAAGATCAGACTAGCGGGGCCTACGAGCAGTACTTC. Translation gives CASSQDQTSGAYEQYF.

This clone was detected only a few times. The V call is TRBV9, the J call TRBJ2-2; TRBD2 matches at 9 bases. The trim removed 4 bases at V and 2 bases at J, leaving 9 bases unmatched. The CDR3 spans 17 residues. CDR1 is SGDLS, CDR2 YYNGEE, per germline. CDR3 in DNA: TGTGCCAGCAGCCCTCGACTAGCGGCCTCAAACACCGGGGAGCTGTTTTTT. It specifies CASSPRLAASNTGELFF.

V is TRBV7-6 and J is TRBJ2-1, with D perhaps matching TRBD2 (5 bases). Trimming shortened V by 10 bases and J by 6 bases, and 10 bases separated the two germline ends. The CDR3 is 11 residues long. The germline V gene has CDR1 SGHVS and CDR2 FNYEAQ. Here the CDR3 reads CATKSGNEQFF. In DNA, the CDR3 is TGTGCCACGAAGAGCGGCAATGAGCAGTTCTTC.

The chain carries TRBV5-1 and TRBJ2-1; D gene unclear. The CDR3 is 12 amino acids. Deletions cut 7 bases from V and 1 base from J, with 6 bases between. The germline CDR1 and CDR2 sequences are SGHRS and YFSETQ. This CDR3 reads CASRRSYNEQFF. CDR3 coding DNA: TGCGCCAGCCGCCGTTCCTACAATGAGCAGTTCTTC.

This clone was observed a few times. The chain carries TRBV18 and TRBJ2-7; the D is unclear. Germline V gene data show CDR1 as KGHSH and CDR2 as LQKENI. V was shortened by 1 base and J by 1 base, with 11 bases between the two germline ends. The CDR3 contains 15 residues. The CDR3 DNA is TGTGCCAGCTCACCACGGCCAGGTTCATCCTACGAGCAGTACTTC. It encodes CASSPRPGSSYEQYF.

This rearrangement joins TRBV19 to TRBJ1-2, with TRBD1 matching 10 bases. J was trimmed by 8 bases and V by 7 bases; bases with no gene match: 16. The CDR3 contains 16 residues. In germline, CDR1 is LNHDA, CDR2 SQIVND (reference sequence). The CDR3 DNA is TGTGCCAGTATCACCCATACCCCGGGGACAGGGGTCGGCTACACCTTC. It translates to CASITHTPGTGVGYTF.

This clone was seen more than once but under ten times. The gene calls are TRBV7-6 and TRBJ2-1; the D is unclear. Germline assignment: CDR1 SGHVS and CDR2 FNYEAQ. The CDR3 has 13 amino acids. V shed 5 bases and J shed 2 bases, with 7 bases lying between them. The CDR3 region has the DNA TGTGCCAGCAGCCTCTCTGCCTACAATGAGCAGTTCTTC. It yields the protein CASSLSAYNEQFF.

This clone has just one count. The genes are TRBV4-3 and TRBJ2-5, with 8 bases lining up with TRBD2. The CDR3 totals 15 residues. The germline V gene has CDR1 LGHNA and CDR2 YSLEER. The V segment lost 0 bases and the J segment 4 bases; nucleotides outside the gene matches: 4. CDR3 region: CASSQDWLAGETQYF. CDR3 sequence (DNA): TGCGCCAGCAGCCAAGATTGGCTAGCGGGAGAGACCCAGTACTTC.

V and J are TRBV5-5 and TRBJ2-5; D is uncertain. V gave up 2 bases and J gave up 5 bases, with 13 bases separating them. Germline assignment: CDR1 SGHKS and CDR2 YYEKEE (reference sequence). This CDR3 has 14 amino acids. The DNA for the CDR3 is TGTGCCAGCAGCTTTCCTCACGTCTTCGAGACCCAGTACTTC. This gives the protein CASSFPHVFETQYF.

This rearrangement joins TRBV21-1 to TRBJ2-7. TRBV21-1 counts as a pseudogene. CDR3 length equals 17 residues. CDR3 sequence (DNA): TGTGCCAGCAGCAAAGGGGGAGGGGGCCAAAGCTCCTACGAGCAGTACTTC. Amino acids: CASSKGGGGQSSYEQYF.

The V call is TRBV29-1, the J call TRBJ1-2, with D maybe TRBD1 (6 bases). The germline gives CDR1 SQVTM, CDR2 ANQGSEA. Trimming cost V 6 bases and J 6 bases, with 14 bases left between them. This CDR3 has 12 residues. Here the CDR3 DNA reads TGCAGCGTCGACCTCGGGACACATGGCTACACCTTC. Amino acids: CSVDLGTHGYTF.

The rearrangement uses TRBV28 and TRBJ2-5; D might be TRBD2 (6 bases). V was trimmed by 2 bases and J by 5 bases, leaving 9 bases between them. The germline V gene has CDR1 MDHEN and CDR2 SYDVKM. This CDR3 contains 13 residues. The CDR3 nucleotides are TGTGCCAGCAGTTTAACGGGGAGGGAGACCCAGTACTTC. Translated, it gives CASSLTGRETQYF.

This chain uses TRBV30 with TRBJ1-4; D is ambiguous. Germline V gives CDR1 GTSNPN, CDR2 SVGIG (reference sequence). The CDR3 spans 15 residues. This CDR3 reads CALVDVRKPNEKLFF. Here the CDR3 DNA reads TGTGCGTTAGTGGATGTCAGGAAGCCTAATGAAAAACTGTTTTTT.